Reported below is one T cell receptor (beta chain). Original handling: Amplification from reference gene primers served as the basis for estimated nucleated cell counts. Assay: immunoSEQ multiplex PCR; the TCRdb copy retains only in-frame clones and omits some. V, J and clone size are those of that table, while D and trimming were read from the DNA. Altogether about 260,000 clones are present, approximately 88% being singletons, with the ten largest covering roughly a tenth. This sample is part of a study of blood T cell repertoires in COVID-19. Across the study: Samples taken during acute and convalescent COVID-19 were collected in the United States, Italy and Spain. The cDNA or gDNA used as material had been derived from T cells, B-cell-depleted T cells, or PBMCs.

Enrolled during active infection, Seattle patients were then followed longitudinally. This CDR3 contains 13 residues. Trimming at V came to 6 bases and at J to 5 bases, leaving 3 bases not matched to a gene. The sequence was obtained from a woman between 65 and 79 years old with COVID-19, enrolled during active disease. J is TRBJ1-1 and V is TRBV12-3 or TRBV12-4; TRBD1 matches 10 bases. Source material: peripheral blood. The CDR3 spells CASRGDRGTEAFF. The CDR3 DNA follows: TGTGCCAGCAGAGGGGACAGGGGAACTGAAGCTTTCTTT.